Listed here is a single T cell receptor (beta chain). The antigen is undetermined. This record belongs to a study of T cell responses to AZD1222 COVID-19 vaccine. Study-level findings and limits: Most donors were white British, females outnumbered males, and clonal diversity was possibly underestimated. With dominance at 160-218 and 743-854, vaccine-associated CD4 TCRs spanned spike.

Method: immunoSEQ multiplex PCR; TCRdb's copy keeps in-frame clones and lacks some. The table shows just under 90,000 clones, with around 88% occurring only once. Germline CDR1 SGHTS, CDR2 YDEGEE. The CDR3 consists of 17 residues. Trimming left V 1 base short and J 0 bases short, with 14 bases between. The receptor was isolated from an adult in good health. The gene calls are TRBV5-8 and TRBJ1-5, with D possibly TRBD1 on 6 matching bases. The sequences come from peripheral blood, collected on day 0 of MenACWY control vaccination. The CDR3 spells CASSLRQGIVSNQPQHF. The CDR3 coding sequence is TGTGCCAGCAGCTTGCGGCAGGGGATCGTTAGCAATCAGCCCCAGCATTTT.